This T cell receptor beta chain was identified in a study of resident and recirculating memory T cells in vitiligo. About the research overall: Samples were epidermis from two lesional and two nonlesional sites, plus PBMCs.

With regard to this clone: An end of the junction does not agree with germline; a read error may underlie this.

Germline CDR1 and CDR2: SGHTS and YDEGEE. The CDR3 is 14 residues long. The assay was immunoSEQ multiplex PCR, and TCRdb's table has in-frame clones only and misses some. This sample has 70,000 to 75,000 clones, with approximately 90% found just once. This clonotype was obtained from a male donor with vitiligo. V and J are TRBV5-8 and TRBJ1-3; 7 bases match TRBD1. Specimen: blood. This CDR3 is CTSSYDRVGNTIYF. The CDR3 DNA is TGTACCAGCAGCTACGACAGGGTCGGAAACACCATATATTTT.